The 30 T cell receptor beta chains reported below all come from one sample, sequenced in a study of cytomegalovirus exposure and HLA in healthy donors. Using immunoSEQ multiplex PCR, the repertoire was profiled, and TCRdb retains in-frame clones only, with some absent. The table records some 170,000 clones, more than 75% of them present only once. Sequencing was done on a sample of PBMCs. These receptor sequences come from a man between 18 and 35 years old in good health and CMV-seropositive.

The J gene is TRBJ2-2, the V gene TRBV6-6, with TRBD1 identical over 7 bases. The trim removed 8 bases at V and 0 bases at J, leaving 9 bases unmatched. The CDR3 has 16 residues. From germline, CDR1 is MNHNY and CDR2 SVGAGI (reference sequence). CDR3 coding DNA: TGTGCCAGCGAACACAGGGGCGTCGCGAACACCGGGGAGCTGTTTTTT. Protein: CASEHRGVANTGELFF.

The chain joins TRBV15 to TRBJ1-1; 12 bases map to TRBD1. The CDR3 is made up of 21 amino acids. Germline CDR1 LNHNV, CDR2 YYDKDF (reference sequence). J gave up 0 bases and V 1 base, and 15 bases lay outside the gene matches. CDR3 bases: TGTGCCACCAGCAGAGTGGGGACAGGGGGCTTCTTGGGAGCTATGAACACTGAAGCTTTCTTT. Protein product: CATSRVGTGGFLGAMNTEAFF.

CDR3 protein: CASSPTSGTAYYEQYF. As DNA, the CDR3 is TGTGCCAGCAGCCCCACTTCCGGGACAGCTTACTACGAGCAGTACTTC. The chain employs TRBV7-2 and TRBJ2-7; TRBD1 matches at 7 bases. Trimming cost V 5 bases and J 3 bases; bases outside gene matches: 13. This CDR3 has 16 amino acids. CDR1 is SGHTA and CDR2 is FQGNSA in the germline V gene. The entire variable domain, with the rest obtained from reference TRBV7-2 and TRBJ2-7, is as follows: GAGVSQSPSNKVTEKGKDVELRCDPISGHTALYWYRQSLGQGLEFLIYFQGNSAPDKSGLPSDRFSAERTGGSVSTLTIQRTQQEDSAVYLCASSPTSGTAYYEQYFGPGTRLTVT.

The rearrangement links TRBV30 to TRBJ1-2; D unresolved. Germline assignment: CDR1 GTSNPN and CDR2 SVGIG (reference sequence). This CDR3 spans 15 amino acids. Trimming pared 4 bases from V and 4 bases from J, leaving 19 bases between. For the CDR3, the DNA is TGTGCCTGGAAAAGAATCACGCAGCGAGGCTATGGCTACACCTTC. Translated: CAWKRITQRGYGYTF.

This sequence joins TRBV25-1 and TRBJ1-1; 7 bases match TRBD1. The length of the CDR3 is 14 residues. With V trimmed by 6 bases and J by 4 bases, 8 bases remained unmatched. Germline assignment: CDR1 MGHDK and CDR2 SYGVNS. The CDR3 sequence: CASRETGTGTEAFF. CDR3 sequence (DNA): TGTGCCAGCAGAGAGACAGGGACGGGCACTGAAGCTTTCTTT.

The CDR3 sequence is CASSVAVAVGYNEQFF. Written as DNA, the CDR3 is TGTGCCAGCAGCGTAGCGGTAGCGGTGGGATACAATGAGCAGTTCTTC. This rearrangement joins TRBV9 to TRBJ2-1; TRBD2 is a possible D gene (6 bases). Deletions cut 0 bases from V and 4 bases from J, with 14 bases between. The CDR3 spans 16 residues. Looked up from germline, CDR1 is SGDLS and CDR2 is YYNGEE.

The CDR3 DNA reads as TGTGCCACCAGCCGTTTGGGGAGGATGCATCAGCCCCAGCATTTT. It yields the protein CATSRLGRMHQPQHF. This chain joins TRBV15 and TRBJ1-5; D remains unclear. Trimming removed 5 bases from V and 5 bases from J, with 16 bases in between. Germline CDR1 and CDR2: LNHNV and YYDKDF (reference sequence). The CDR3 length is 15 residues.

The chain uses TRBV27 and TRBJ1-5, with no clear D. Trimming removed 0 bases from V and 2 bases from J, with 5 bases in between. The CDR3 contains 14 residues. Germline V gene data show CDR1 as MNHEY and CDR2 as SMNVEV (reference sequence). The CDR3 DNA is TGTGCCAGCAGTTTATCGTTAGGCAATCAGCCCCAGCATTTT. Translation gives CASSLSLGNQPQHF.

This sequence joins TRBV4-3 and TRBJ1-3; D call uncertain. V gave up 4 bases and J gave up 0 bases, with 16 bases separating them. This CDR3 spans 17 amino acids. Germline CDR1 reads LGHNA; CDR2 reads YSLEER. The CDR3 region is CASSPSLSGFSGNTIYF. The CDR3 nucleotides read TGCGCCAGCAGCCCCAGTTTGTCAGGTTTCTCTGGAAACACCATATATTTT.

The rearrangement uses TRBV5-6 and TRBJ2-1; 9 bases are a match to TRBD1. Trimming took 6 bases from V and 7 from J; bases not matched to a gene: 11. The CDR3 has 15 residues. Per germline, CDR1 SGHDT and CDR2 YYEEEE. The CDR3 DNA follows: TGTGCCAGCACCTGGGGGACAGGGACATGGAATGAGCAGTTCTTC. Residues: CASTWGTGTWNEQFF.

This clone was counted once. The rearrangement links TRBV5-6 to TRBJ2-1, with TRBD2 matching over 10 bases. Germline V lookup: CDR1 SGHDT, CDR2 YYEEEE. The CDR3 has 15 residues. Trimming removed 5 bases from V and 4 bases from J; junction bases left unmatched: 6. As DNA, the CDR3 is TGTGCCAGCAGAGGGATAGCGGGGGGATACAATGAGCAGTTCTTC. This gives the protein CASRGIAGGYNEQFF.

DNA for the CDR3: TGTGCCAGCAGCTTGGGACTGAACTATGGCTACACCTTC. Its translation is CASSLGLNYGYTF. This rearrangement joins TRBV7-2 to TRBJ1-2, with D possibly matching TRBD1 (5 bases). The V gene's germline CDR1 is SGHTA and CDR2 FQGNSA. V was trimmed by 3 bases and J by 2 bases, leaving 7 bases between them. The CDR3 runs 13 residues.

The chain carries TRBV4-3 and TRBJ2-2, with D possibly being TRBD2 (6 bases). With 3 bases removed from V and 0 bases from J, the gap between germline ends came to 14 bases. CDR1 and CDR2 (germline): LGHNA, YSLEER. This CDR3 spans 17 amino acids. The CDR3 DNA is TGCGCCAGCAGCCAGAAGCTAGCGCTCGCGAACACCGGGGAGCTGTTTTTT. It specifies CASSQKLALANTGELFF.

The V call is TRBV9, the J call TRBJ2-7; D gene ambiguous. Germline CDR1 is SGDLS and CDR2 is YYNGEE. Deletions cut 0 bases from V and 2 bases from J, with 9 bases between. The CDR3 runs 14 residues. The CDR3, as DNA: TGTGCCAGCAGCGTAGGCAGTATCCCCTACGAGCAGTACTTC. Protein: CASSVGSIPYEQYF.

The chain employs TRBV10-3 and TRBJ1-1, with 10 bases that match TRBD1. The CDR3 loop spans 15 amino acids. Germline assignment: CDR1 ENHRY and CDR2 SYGVKD. After removal of 2 bases from V and 5 bases from J, the junction contained 5 bases not matched to a gene. CDR3: CAISEGQGVATEAFF. The CDR3 DNA reads TGTGCCATCAGTGAGGGACAGGGGGTCGCAACTGAAGCTTTCTTT.

The rearrangement joins TRBV29-1 to TRBJ1-1, with D possibly TRBD1 on 5 matching bases. Germline lookup yields CDR1 SQVTM and CDR2 ANQGSEA. V lost 0 bases and J lost 8, with 7 bases in between. This CDR3 contains 11 residues. The CDR3 spells CSVEERGEAFF. The CDR3 DNA reads TGCAGCGTTGAAGAACGGGGGGAAGCTTTCTTT. Full variable domain (missing parts from reference TRBV29-1 and TRBJ1-1): SAVISQKPSRDICQRGTSLTIQCQVDSQVTMMFWYRQQPGQSLTLIATANQGSEATYESGFVIDKFPISRPNLTFSTLTVSNMSPEDSSIYLCSVEERGEAFFGQGTRLTVV.

V gene TRBV7-2 combines with J gene TRBJ2-3; D may be TRBD2 (6 bases). The V and J ends lost 3 bases and 6 bases respectively, with 10 bases between them. CDR1 and CDR2 from the germline V gene are SGHTA and FQGNSA. The CDR3 has 13 amino acids. The CDR3 protein is CASSFAGGDTQYF. The CDR3 bases are TGTGCCAGCAGCTTCGCTGGGGGGGATACGCAGTATTTT.

The chain uses TRBV5-8 and TRBJ1-1; TRBD1 aligns across 9 bases. This CDR3 is 14 amino acids long. V was pared by 2 bases and J by 4 bases, with 3 bases of the junction left unmatched. The germline V gene has CDR1 SGHTS and CDR2 YDEGEE. CDR3 sequence reads: CASSLDRGGTEAFF. The CDR3 nucleotides are TGTGCCAGCAGCTTAGACAGGGGGGGCACTGAAGCTTTCTTT.

This clone has a single count. This sequence joins TRBV19 and TRBJ2-7; 10 positions match TRBD2. The V gene end was trimmed by 4 bases and the J gene end by 2 bases; junction bases not matched to a gene: 5. The CDR3 spans 15 residues. Germline CDR1 reads LNHDA; CDR2 reads SQIVND (reference sequence). The chain's CDR3 is CASSRGLAPTYEQYF. CDR3 nucleotide sequence: TGTGCCAGTAGTAGGGGACTAGCGCCGACCTACGAGCAGTACTTC.

V usage is TRBV7-8 and J usage is TRBJ1-5; D is perhaps TRBD1 (6 bases). V shed 11 bases and J shed 1 base, with 12 bases lying between them. Germline V lookup: CDR1 SGHVS, CDR2 FQNEAQ. The CDR3 has 13 amino acids. The CDR3: CASSGESNQPQHF. CDR3 nucleotides: TGTGCCTCCTCAGGGGAAAGCAATCAGCCCCAGCATTTT.

This chain uses TRBV27 with TRBJ1-1, with D tentatively TRBD1 (5 bases). CDR3 length: 13 amino acids. The V end lost 4 bases, the J end lost 1 base, and 7 bases lay between the germline ends. The germline CDR1 and CDR2 sequences are MNHEY and SMNVEV (reference sequence). CDR3 nucleotides: TGTGCCAGCAGTTCGACAGCGAACACTGAAGCTTTCTTT. Translated: CASSSTANTEAFF.

The V and J genes are TRBV28 and TRBJ1-3; tentatively, D is TRBD1 (6 bases). The ends were cut back, 8 bases at V and 0 bases at J, with 20 bases in the middle. The CDR3 is 17 amino acids. CDR1 is MDHEN and CDR2 is SYDVKM in the germline V gene. CDR3 coding DNA: TGTGCCAGCGCGCTGCCCGGTATCAGGGGCTCTGGAAACACCATATATTTT. It is translated as CASALPGIRGSGNTIYF.

The genes are TRBV7-9 and TRBJ1-2; D remains unclear. V was trimmed by 5 bases and J by 8 bases, leaving 12 bases between them. The CDR3 length is 12 residues. CDR1 and CDR2 from the germline V gene are SEHNR and FQNEAQ (reference sequence). CDR3 residues: CASSREERGYTF. DNA of the CDR3: TGTGCCAGCAGCCGGGAGGAGAGAGGCTACACCTTC.

This clone has a handful of counts. The chain combines TRBV19 with TRBJ2-1, with 7 bases that match TRBD2. J was trimmed by 0 bases and V by 5 bases; bases with no gene match: 4. CDR3 size: 15 residues. Per the germline V gene, CDR1 is LNHDA and CDR2 is SQIVND (reference sequence). The CDR3 protein is CASSSLAASYNEQFF. CDR3 sequence (DNA): TGTGCCAGTAGTTCTCTAGCGGCCTCCTACAATGAGCAGTTCTTC.

The CDR3 loop is CASSSSPIRETQYF. The CDR3 nucleotides read TGTGCCAGCAGCTCGTCCCCGATCCGGGAGACCCAGTACTTC. J is TRBJ2-5 and V is TRBV7-2; D gene unclear. The germline gives CDR1 SGHTA, CDR2 FQGNSA. V gave up 4 bases and J gave up 5 bases, with 14 bases separating them. The CDR3 sequence is 14 residues long.

V and J are TRBV10-3 and TRBJ2-7; D is uncertain. Germline CDR1 and CDR2: ENHRY and SYGVKD. This CDR3 is built from 14 residues. V lost 7 bases and J lost 0, with 13 bases in between. The CDR3 nucleotides read TGTGCCATCACACAGACAACGAGCTCCTACGAGCAGTACTTC. This codes for CAITQTTSSYEQYF.

The chain combines TRBV9 with TRBJ2-7, with D maybe TRBD2 (6 bases). The CDR3 runs 16 residues. V was clipped by 4 bases and J by 1 base, with 18 bases between them. CDR1 and CDR2 from the germline V gene are SGDLS and YYNGEE. In DNA form, the CDR3 reads TGTGCCAGCAGCTCCGGAGCGGGCCACACTTCCTACGAGCAGTACTTC. It is translated as CASSSGAGHTSYEQYF.

The CDR3 DNA is TGTGCCAGCAGCGTAGCGGGCCAGGGGGCCTACAATGAGCAGTTCTTC. Its protein product is CASSVAGQGAYNEQFF. This chain connects TRBV9 to TRBJ2-1; TRBD1 agrees at 7 bases. Germline V CDR1 and CDR2: SGDLS, YYNGEE. The CDR3 contains 16 residues. The J segment lost 2 bases and the V segment lost 0 bases, leaving 5 bases of the junction unmatched.

The CDR3 sequence is CASSLPQPSGRAREQYF. In DNA, the CDR3 is TGTGCCAGCAGTTTACCGCAACCTAGCGGGAGGGCACGGGAGCAGTACTTC. V and J are TRBV28 and TRBJ2-7; 12 bases fit TRBD2. Unmatched junction bases numbered 12, after V lost 2 bases and J lost 7 bases. CDR1 MDHEN and CDR2 SYDVKM come from the germline V gene. CDR3 size: 17 residues.

This clone was observed a handful of times. This chain connects TRBV27 to TRBJ1-5; the D is unclear. This CDR3 contains 13 residues. Per germline, CDR1 MNHEY and CDR2 SMNVEV (reference sequence). V gave up 5 bases and J gave up 5 bases, with 10 bases separating them. The CDR3 reads CASSPVLDQPQHF. In DNA form, the CDR3 reads TGTGCCAGCAGTCCGGTTTTGGATCAGCCCCAGCATTTT.